This passage covers 9 T cell receptor beta chains from one sample sequenced in a study of cytomegalovirus exposure and HLA in healthy donors. In the PCR, 60 Vbeta and 13 Jbeta primers were used. The assay was immunoSEQ multiplex PCR, and TCRdb's table has in-frame clones only and misses some. The sample includes 150,000 to 200,000 clones, approximately 80% of them seen just once. The sample taken for sequencing was PBMCs. The receptors originated from a man aged 18 to 29 in good health and CMV-seronegative.

V and J are TRBV18 and TRBJ2-3, with D possibly being TRBD1 (5 bases). Germline lookup yields CDR1 KGHSH and CDR2 LQKENI. CDR3 length equals 17 residues. V was shortened by 1 base and J by 3 bases, with 17 bases between the two germline ends. In DNA, the CDR3 is TGTGCCAGCTCACCACTATTGGGGCGCCCTAGAACAGATACGCAGTATTTT. Amino acid sequence: CASSPLLGRPRTDTQYF.

This clone was recorded once. The gene calls are TRBV7-3 and TRBJ2-3, with 10 bases fitting TRBD2. Per germline, CDR1 SGHTA and CDR2 FQGTGA. The CDR3 consists of 15 residues. V lost 3 bases to trimming and J lost 1 base; unmatched junction nucleotides: 1. DNA of the CDR3: TGTGCCAGCAGCTTCGGGACTAGCGGCACAGATACGCAGTATTTT. Residues: CASSFGTSGTDTQYF.

The V and J genes are TRBV27 and TRBJ2-1, with TRBD2 matching 7 bases. The length of the CDR3 is 14 residues. Per the germline V gene, CDR1 is MNHEY and CDR2 is SMNVEV (reference sequence). J lost 8 bases, V lost 4 bases, and 8 bases had no gene match. The CDR3 loop is CASSSQRGQDEQFF. The CDR3 coding sequence is TGTGCCAGCAGTTCTCAGCGGGGTCAGGATGAGCAGTTCTTC.

CDR3 bases: TGTGCCAGCAGCCAAGAGGACAGATCGGACTATGGCTACACCTTC. Translated, it gives CASSQEDRSDYGYTF. The J gene is TRBJ1-2, the V gene TRBV4-2, with D possibly TRBD1 on 6 matching bases. The V gene lost 0 bases and the J gene lost 3 bases, with 11 bases spanning the gap. The CDR3 spans 15 residues. The germline V gene has CDR1 LGHNA and CDR2 YNFKEQ.

The V gene is TRBV29-1, the J gene TRBJ2-3, with D perhaps matching TRBD1 (6 bases). V dropped 4 bases and J dropped 0 bases, with 11 bases sitting between them. This CDR3 is built from 14 residues. Germline V gene data show CDR1 as SQVTM and CDR2 as ANQGSEA. The CDR3 DNA follows: TGCAGCGTTGTGGGGGCGGACAGCACAGATACGCAGTATTTT. This translates into CSVVGADSTDTQYF.

The gene calls are TRBV29-1 and TRBJ2-1, with 9 nucleotides matching TRBD2. This CDR3 spans 13 amino acids. V shed 3 bases, J shed 7 bases, and the junction held 4 bases outside the gene matches. Looked up from germline, CDR1 is SQVTM and CDR2 is ANQGSEA. Here the CDR3 reads CSVDLGLANEQFF. The CDR3 nucleotides read TGCAGCGTTGACCTGGGACTAGCAAATGAGCAGTTCTTC.

The chain has TRBV11-2 and TRBJ1-2, with D hard to call. Deletions cut 0 bases from V and 1 base from J, with 9 bases between. The CDR3 has 15 residues. Germline values: CDR1 SGHAT, CDR2 FQNNGV. CDR3 DNA sequence: TGTGCCAGCAGCTTAGACAAAGTGAGTAACTATGGCTACACCTTC. This translates into CASSLDKVSNYGYTF.

The chain joins TRBV5-6 to TRBJ2-4; possible D gene TRBD1, 7 bases. The V gene's germline CDR1 is SGHDT and CDR2 YYEEEE. V lost 2 bases and J lost 2, with 14 bases in between. The CDR3 totals 16 residues. The CDR3 region has the DNA TGTGCCAGCAGCTTCAGGGGGGCTTTGTCCAAAAACATTCAGTACTTC. Its translation: CASSFRGALSKNIQYF. Looking up the rest from reference TRBV5-6 and TRBJ2-4 gives the full variable domain: DAGVTQSPTHLIKTRGQQVTLRCSPKSGHDTVSWYQQALGQGPQFIFQYYEEEERQRGNFPDRFSGHQFPNYSSELNVNALLLGDSALYLCASSFRGALSKNIQYFGAGTRLSVL.

This chain uses TRBV10-1 with TRBJ2-7; TRBD1 might be the D (5 bases). CDR1 and CDR2 from the germline V gene are WNHNN and SYGVQD (reference sequence). The CDR3 has 17 amino acids. The V end was cut by 2 bases, the J end by 5 bases, with 22 bases between. The CDR3 sequence is CASSEGAGFSGYDEQYF. The CDR3 bases are TGCGCCAGCAGTGAGGGGGCAGGTTTTTCCGGTTACGACGAGCAGTACTTC.